This T cell receptor beta chain was obtained from a study of blood T cell repertoires in COVID-19. Background on the study: Samples taken during acute and convalescent COVID-19 were collected in the United States, Italy and Spain. T cells, B-cell-depleted T cells, or PBMCs supplied cDNA or gDNA.

Here immunoSEQ multiplex PCR was the method, and the copy in TCRdb shows in-frame clones only, minus some. Here the sample spans just over 300,000 clones, about 90% being singletons. The participants were between roughly 18 and 100 years old and came from 24 US areas. CDR1 is KGHDR, CDR2 SFDVKD, per germline. The CDR3 length is 15 residues. The V end was cut by 0 bases, the J end by 1 base, with 8 bases between. This receptor was taken from a woman aged 18-29 years with acute COVID-19. The V call is TRBV24-1, the J call TRBJ2-5; D call uncertain. Sequencing was carried out using PBMCs or T cells enriched from blood (not recorded which). CDR3 in amino acids: CATSDLRGFQETQYF. The DNA for the CDR3 is TGTGCCACCAGTGATTTGCGAGGATTCCAAGAGACCCAGTACTTC.